These T cell receptor beta chains were read from a single sample in a study of regulatory T cells in long-lasting Graves disease. TCRdb fed the multiplex PCR reads into MiXCR, producing one record per CDR3 protein. The table lists 450,000 or so distinct CDR3 sequences, roughly 20% of them singletons. Source: peripheral blood mononuclear cells (PBMCs), taken when the disease was refractory, from a patient treated with antithyroid drugs. These receptors originate from a female donor with Graves disease. CDR3s include the opening cysteine and the closing phenylalanine or tryptophan. D genes are given only for firm matches. Clone sizes are given selectively: once, few, many, or a class where the clone is expanded.

abundance,j_gene,d_gene,v_gene,CDR3aa,CDR3nt
many,TRBJ1-1,.,TRBV6-5,CASSYLRGTEAFF,TGTGCCAGCAGTTACCTCCGGGGCACTGAAGCTTTCTTT
many,TRBJ2-7,TRBD2,TRBV28,CASSPSGLAAVLDEQYF,TGTGCCAGCAGTCCCTCCGGACTAGCGGCAGTGCTAGACGAGCAGTACTTC
many,TRBJ1-5,.,TRBV7-2,CASSLYRRGNQPQHF,TGTGCCAGCAGCTTATACCGGCGTGGCAATCAGCCCCAGCATTTT
many,TRBJ2-7,.,TRBV7-9,CASNFQTREQYF,TGTGCCAGCAACTTCCAGACACGTGAGCAGTACTTC
many,TRBJ2-5,.,TRBV7-2,CASSLLAPRETQYF,TGTGCCAGCAGCTTACTAGCCCCCCGGGAGACCCAGTACTTC
.,TRBJ2-3,TRBD2,TRBV7-3,CASSPTSGTTDTQYF,TGTGCCAGCAGCCCGACTAGCGGGACCACAGATACGCAGTATTTT
few,TRBJ2-7,TRBD2,TRBV20-1,CSAESVAGGFYEQYF,TGCAGTGCTGAGTCCGTAGCGGGAGGGTTCTACGAGCAGTACTTC
.,TRBJ1-1,TRBD1,TRBV28,CASSLPGQGDAEAFF,TGTGCCAGCAGTCTCCCGGGACAGGGAGACGCTGAAGCTTTCTTT
many,TRBJ2-5,.,TRBV29-1,CSAGPGNPRTQYF,TGCAGCGCCGGCCCCGGGAACCCTAGGACCCAGTACTTC
few,TRBJ1-1,.,TRBV6-4,CASSVDGWDTEAFF,TGTGCCAGCAGCGTGGACGGATGGGACACTGAAGCTTTCTTT
few,TRBJ2-7,.,TRBV30,CAWTPGKSTSYEQYF,TGTGCCTGGACCCCCGGGAAGTCTACCTCCTACGAGCAGTACTTC
many,TRBJ1-2,TRBD1,TRBV28,CASSSQGADYGYTF,TGTGCCAGCAGTTCACAGGGGGCTGACTATGGCTACACCTTC
few,TRBJ2-7,TRBD1,TRBV6-1,CASSQPGTGTHEQYF,TGTGCCAGCAGCCAACCCGGGACAGGAACCCACGAGCAGTACTTC
many,TRBJ1-2,TRBD1,TRBV11-2,CASSLGQAHFGYTF,TGTGCCAGCAGCCTAGGACAGGCCCACTTTGGCTACACCTTC
few,TRBJ2-3,.,TRBV20-1,CSADAFGGSGTDTQYF,TGCAGTGCTGACGCCTTCGGGGGCTCGGGCACAGATACGCAGTATTTT
.,TRBJ2-3,.,TRBV6-1,CASSKVAPTDTQYF,TGTGCCAGCAGTAAAGTAGCTCCCACAGATACGCAGTATTTT
many,TRBJ2-5,.,TRBV7-2,CASSLRPTRETQYF,TGTGCCAGCAGCTTAAGGCCTACGCGGGAGACCCAGTACTTC
many,TRBJ2-7,.,TRBV11-2,CASSLAVPYEQYF,TGTGCCAGCAGCTTGGCAGTCCCCTACGAGCAGTACTTC
many,TRBJ1-5,TRBD1,TRBV27,CASSLGQATNQPQHF,TGTGCCAGCAGTTTAGGACAGGCTACCAATCAGCCCCAGCATTTT
many,TRBJ2-5,TRBD1,TRBV20-1,CSARTGGSETQYF,TGCAGTGCTAGGACAGGGGGCTCGGAGACCCAGTACTTC
.,TRBJ1-4,.,TRBV20-1,CSATPGLDEKLFF,TGCAGTGCTACTCCCGGCCTGGATGAAAAACTGTTTTTT
many,TRBJ2-7,TRBD2,TRBV20-1,CSAFFAGEPLEQYF,TGCAGTGCTTTTTTTGCGGGAGAGCCCCTGGAGCAGTACTTC
many,TRBJ2-5,TRBD2,TRBV12-3/TRBV12-4,CASSSTSGGSGETQYF,TGTGCCAGCAGCTCTACTAGTGGCGGGAGCGGGGAGACCCAGTACTTC
.,TRBJ2-5,.,TRBV5-1,CASSGGLTVIGETQYF,TGCGCCAGCAGCGGCGGATTGACAGTAATCGGGGAGACCCAGTACTTC
many,TRBJ2-5,.,TRBV7-2,CASSLEPGQQETQYF,TGTGCCAGCAGCTTAGAGCCGGGGCAGCAAGAGACCCAGTACTTC
.,TRBJ2-5,TRBD2,TRBV4-2,CASSRSPGIAGVMETQYF,TGTGCCAGCAGCCGCTCCCCGGGGATAGCGGGAGTTATGGAGACCCAGTACTTC
few,TRBJ1-5,.,TRBV6-1,CASSPSVRPQHF,TGTGCCAGCAGTCCCTCGGTACGGCCCCAGCATTTT
.,TRBJ2-7,.,TRBV9,CASSVGPGSYEQYF,TGTGCCAGCAGCGTAGGGCCCGGCTCCTACGAGCAGTACTTC
many,TRBJ2-7,.,TRBV7-2,CASSFRPGALGEQYF,TGTGCCAGCAGCTTCCGACCGGGGGCTTTGGGTGAGCAGTACTTC
many,TRBJ2-4,.,TRBV12-3/TRBV12-4,CASSFEKNIQYF,TGTGCCAGCAGTTTCGAGAAAAACATTCAGTACTTC
.,TRBJ2-3,TRBD2,TRBV28,CASRTSGLAASTDTQYF,TGTGCCAGCCGAACTAGTGGACTAGCGGCTAGCACAGATACGCAGTATTTT
many,TRBJ2-7,.,TRBV28,CASSLQNSYEQYF,TGTGCCAGCAGTTTACAGAACTCCTACGAGCAGTACTTC
many,TRBJ1-4,.,TRBV28,CASSPQGLNEKLFF,TGTGCCAGCAGTCCCCAGGGTCTTAATGAAAAACTGTTTTTT
few,TRBJ2-1,.,TRBV6-2/TRBV6-3,CASSYLRPYNEQFF,TGTGCCAGCAGTTACCTTCGACCCTACAATGAGCAGTTCTTC
.,TRBJ2-7,.,TRBV20-1,CSARVGPPYEQYF,TGCAGTGCTAGAGTCGGGCCTCCCTACGAGCAGTACTTC
many,TRBJ1-4,.,TRBV7-9,CASSHSDGAMSEKLFF,TGTGCCAGCAGCCACTCTGATGGGGCGATGAGTGAAAAACTGTTTTTT
many,TRBJ1-4,.,TRBV6-1,CASSGGGTDEKLFF,TGTGCCAGCAGTGGTGGAGGAACAGATGAAAAACTGTTTTTT
many,TRBJ1-1,.,TRBV28,CASSPRREANTEAFF,TGTGCCAGCAGTCCCCGGCGGGAGGCTAACACTGAAGCTTTCTTT
many,TRBJ2-5,.,TRBV28,CASSFHGVQETQYF,TGTGCCAGCAGTTTCCACGGGGTCCAAGAGACCCAGTACTTC
few,TRBJ2-3,TRBD1,TRBV6-2/TRBV6-3,CASSIADRSTDTQYF,TGTGCCAGCAGTATCGCGGACAGGAGCACAGATACGCAGTATTTT
many,TRBJ1-1,.,TRBV15,CATSRDRLGTEAFF,TGTGCCACCAGCAGAGACCGGCTGGGGACTGAAGCTTTCTTT
few,TRBJ1-6,TRBD1,TRBV7-8,CASSSQGVSNSPLHF,TGTGCCAGCAGCTCACAGGGGGTTAGTAATTCACCCCTCCACTTT
many,TRBJ1-1,.,TRBV6-1,CASSRSVEAFF,TGTGCCAGCAGTCGTTCAGTGGAAGCTTTCTTT
few,TRBJ2-7,.,TRBV4-1,CASSQDGEQYF,TGCGCCAGCAGCCAAGATGGCGAGCAGTACTTC
many,TRBJ2-5,.,TRBV30,CAWQSRVWSEETQYF,TGTGCCTGGCAAAGTAGGGTCTGGTCAGAAGAGACCCAGTACTTC
few,TRBJ1-2,.,TRBV9,CASSEDSVHGYTF,TGTGCCAGCAGCGAAGACAGTGTGCATGGCTACACCTTC
many,TRBJ1-6,.,TRBV6-1,CASSGLDNSPLHF,TGTGCCAGCAGTGGACTGGATAATTCACCCCTCCACTTT
.,TRBJ2-1,TRBD2,TRBV29-1,CSAELAGAGNEQFF,TGCAGCGCTGAACTAGCGGGAGCTGGTAATGAGCAGTTCTTC
.,TRBJ1-1,.,TRBV5-8,CASSLRGELNTEAFF,TGTGCCAGCAGCCTCCGTGGGGAATTGAACACTGAAGCTTTCTTT
many,TRBJ1-6,.,TRBV2,CASRAGPNNSPLHF,TGTGCCAGCAGGGCGGGACCCAATAATTCACCCCTCCACTTT
many,TRBJ2-7,.,TRBV6-1,CASNPLGRSYEQYF,TGTGCCAGCAACCCACTTGGGAGATCCTACGAGCAGTACTTC
.,TRBJ2-7,.,TRBV5-1,CASQAYSGHEQYF,TGCGCCAGCCAAGCTTATAGCGGTCACGAGCAGTACTTC
few,TRBJ2-7,.,TRBV7-9,CASIGSYEQYF,TGTGCCAGCATTGGATCCTACGAGCAGTACTTC
many,TRBJ1-2,TRBD1,TRBV28,CASSFFRTGGGYGYTF,TGTGCCAGCAGTTTTTTCAGGACAGGGGGTGGCTATGGCTACACCTTC
.,TRBJ1-1,.,TRBV7-8,CASSPTSGQNPNTEAFF,TGTGCCAGCAGCCCTACCTCCGGACAGAATCCGAACACTGAAGCTTTCTTT
.,TRBJ1-2,TRBD1,TRBV10-3,CATQWEGGDRYGYTF,TGTGCCACCCAGTGGGAAGGGGGCGATAGGTATGGCTACACCTTC
.,TRBJ1-2,.,TRBV4-2,CASSQAAQGTLIYGYTF,TGTGCCAGCAGCCAAGCGGCCCAGGGTACCCTAATCTATGGCTACACCTTC
many,TRBJ1-2,.,TRBV28,CASSPPFRGYGYTF,TGTGCCAGCAGTCCCCCATTCAGGGGCTATGGCTACACCTTC
.,TRBJ2-5,.,TRBV25-1,CASGRSGTYQETQYF,TGTGCCAGCGGACGGTCAGGGACGTACCAAGAGACCCAGTACTTC